The sample holds a few counts of the clone carrying this TCR beta chain. Its antigen is unidentified. This sample is part of a study of CD8 T cells in ankylosing spondylitis. Study observations and caveats: Disease-linked clones bore a CD8+ phenotype and were relatively rare in peripheral blood.

TCRdb called the 5' RACE reads again in MiXCR, with one record for every CDR3 protein. The sample has about 360,000 distinct CDR3 sequences; 20% are singletons. This CDR3 is 16 amino acids long. The V end was cut by 5 bases, the J end by 2 bases, with 18 bases between. Germline lookup yields CDR1 LGHNT and CDR2 FRNRAP. This chain connects TRBV12-5 to TRBJ1-1, with D possibly being TRBD1 (5 bases). The specimen sequenced was blood, either unsorted or a sorted T cell fraction (not recorded which). The clonotype comes from a male donor with ankylosing spondylitis or in good health (not recorded which). The CDR3 nucleotides are TGTGCTAGTGGTCCACCCCCCGGGACGGACAACACTGAAGCTTTCTTT. Protein sequence: CASGPPPGTDNTEAFF.